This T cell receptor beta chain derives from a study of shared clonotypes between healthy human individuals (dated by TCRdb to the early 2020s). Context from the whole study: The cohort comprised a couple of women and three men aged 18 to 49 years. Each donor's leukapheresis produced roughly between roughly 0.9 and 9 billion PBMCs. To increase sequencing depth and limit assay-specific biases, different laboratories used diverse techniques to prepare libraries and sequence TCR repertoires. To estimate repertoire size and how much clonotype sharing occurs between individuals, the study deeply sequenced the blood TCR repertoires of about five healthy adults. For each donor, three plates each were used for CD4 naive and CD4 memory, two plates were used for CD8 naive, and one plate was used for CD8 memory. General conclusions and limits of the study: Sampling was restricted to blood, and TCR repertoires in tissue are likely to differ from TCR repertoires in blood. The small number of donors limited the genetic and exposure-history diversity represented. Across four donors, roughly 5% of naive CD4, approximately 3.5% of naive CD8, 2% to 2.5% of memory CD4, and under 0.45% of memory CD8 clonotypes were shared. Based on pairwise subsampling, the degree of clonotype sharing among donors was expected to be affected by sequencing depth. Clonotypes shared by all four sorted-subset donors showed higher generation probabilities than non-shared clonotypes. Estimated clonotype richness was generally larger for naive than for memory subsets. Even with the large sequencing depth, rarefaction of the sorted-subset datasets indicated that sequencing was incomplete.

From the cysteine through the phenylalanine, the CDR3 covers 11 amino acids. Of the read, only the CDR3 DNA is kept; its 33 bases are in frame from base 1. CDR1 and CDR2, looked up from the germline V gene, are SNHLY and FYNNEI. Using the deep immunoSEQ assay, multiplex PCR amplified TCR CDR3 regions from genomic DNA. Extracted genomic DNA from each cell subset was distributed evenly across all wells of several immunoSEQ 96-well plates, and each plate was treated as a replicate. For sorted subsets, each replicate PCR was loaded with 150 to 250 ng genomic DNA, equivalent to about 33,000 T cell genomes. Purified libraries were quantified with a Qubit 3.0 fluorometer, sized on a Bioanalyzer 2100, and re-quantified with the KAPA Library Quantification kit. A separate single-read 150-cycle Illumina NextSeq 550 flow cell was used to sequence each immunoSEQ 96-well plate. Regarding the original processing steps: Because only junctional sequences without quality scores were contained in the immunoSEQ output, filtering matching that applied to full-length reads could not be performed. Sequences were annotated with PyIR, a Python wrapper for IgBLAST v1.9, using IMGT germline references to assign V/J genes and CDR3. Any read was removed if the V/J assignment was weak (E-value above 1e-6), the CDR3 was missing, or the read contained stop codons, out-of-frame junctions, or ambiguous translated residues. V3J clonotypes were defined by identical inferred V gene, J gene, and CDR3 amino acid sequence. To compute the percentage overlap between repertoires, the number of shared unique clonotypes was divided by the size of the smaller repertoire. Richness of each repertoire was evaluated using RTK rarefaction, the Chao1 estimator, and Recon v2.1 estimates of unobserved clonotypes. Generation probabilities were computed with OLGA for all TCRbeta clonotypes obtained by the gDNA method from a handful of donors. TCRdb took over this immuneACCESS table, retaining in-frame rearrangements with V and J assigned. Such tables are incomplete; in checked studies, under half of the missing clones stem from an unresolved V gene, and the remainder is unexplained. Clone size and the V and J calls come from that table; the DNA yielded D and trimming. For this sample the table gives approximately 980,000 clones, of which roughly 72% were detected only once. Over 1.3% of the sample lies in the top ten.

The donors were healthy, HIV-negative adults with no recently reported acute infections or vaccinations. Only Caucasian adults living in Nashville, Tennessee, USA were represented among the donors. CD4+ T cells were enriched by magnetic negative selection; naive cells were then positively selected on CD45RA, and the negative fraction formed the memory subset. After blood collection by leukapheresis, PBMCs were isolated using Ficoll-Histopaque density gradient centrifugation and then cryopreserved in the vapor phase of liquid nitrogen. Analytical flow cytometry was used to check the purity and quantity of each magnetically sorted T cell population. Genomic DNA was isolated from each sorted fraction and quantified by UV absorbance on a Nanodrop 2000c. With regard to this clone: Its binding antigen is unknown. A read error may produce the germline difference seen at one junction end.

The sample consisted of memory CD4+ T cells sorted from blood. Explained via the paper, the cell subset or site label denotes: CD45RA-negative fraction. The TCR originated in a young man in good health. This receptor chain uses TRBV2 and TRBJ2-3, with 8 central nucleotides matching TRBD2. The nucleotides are TGTGCCAGCGCTGGACTAGCCACGCGGTATTTT. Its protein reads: CASAGLATRYF.